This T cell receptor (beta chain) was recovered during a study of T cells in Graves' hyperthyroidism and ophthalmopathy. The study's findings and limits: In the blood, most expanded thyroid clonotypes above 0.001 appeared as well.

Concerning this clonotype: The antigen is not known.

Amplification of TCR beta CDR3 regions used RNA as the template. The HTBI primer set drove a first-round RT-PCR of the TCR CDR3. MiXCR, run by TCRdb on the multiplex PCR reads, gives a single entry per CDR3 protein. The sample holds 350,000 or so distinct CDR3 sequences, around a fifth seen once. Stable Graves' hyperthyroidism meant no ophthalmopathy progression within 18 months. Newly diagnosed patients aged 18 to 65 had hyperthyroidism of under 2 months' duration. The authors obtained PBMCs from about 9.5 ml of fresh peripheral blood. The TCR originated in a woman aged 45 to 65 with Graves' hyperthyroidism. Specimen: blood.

CDR3 region: CASSSSGQGKQPQHF. CDR3 DNA: TGTGCCAGTAGTAGCTCGGGACAGGGGAAACAGCCCCAGCATTTT. The rearrangement uses TRBV19 and TRBJ1-5; 10 positions agree with TRBD1. Germline V gives CDR1 LNHDA, CDR2 SQIVND (reference sequence). V dropped 4 bases and J dropped 7; count of bases not matched to a gene: 7. The CDR3 is 15 residues long.